Listed here are 27 T cell receptor beta chains from one sample, sequenced in a study of blood T cell repertoires in COVID-19. Profiling relied on immunoSEQ multiplex PCR, and the TCRdb table lists in-frame clones only, not all of them. Found here are about 87,000 clones, approximately 82% of them singletons; the top ten hold about 2%. Sequencing input: peripheral blood. All receptors come from a woman in her seventies with acute or convalescent COVID-19.

This clone was observed a single time. The chain carries TRBV27 and TRBJ2-1; D possibly corresponds to TRBD1 (7 bases). The V gene's germline CDR1 is MNHEY and CDR2 SMNVEV (reference sequence). CDR3 length: 15 residues. V shed 6 bases and J shed 5 bases, with 17 bases lying between them. DNA of the CDR3: TGTGCCAGCAGGAAGGAGGGGGCCGGGGACAATGAGCAGTTCTTC. Amino acids: CASRKEGAGDNEQFF.

The chain uses TRBV3-1 (or the pseudogene TRBV3-2) and TRBJ2-7; 11 positions agree with TRBD2. Per the germline V gene, CDR1 is LGHDT and CDR2 is YNNKEL (reference sequence). The CDR3 covers 14 residues. The junction had 2 bases not matched to a gene; V was cut back by 4 bases and J by 3 bases. The CDR3 nucleotides are TGTGCCAGCAGCCTAGCGGGGGGGATCTACGAGCAGTACTTC. Protein sequence: CASSLAGGIYEQYF.

The chain combines TRBV3-1 (or the pseudogene TRBV3-2) with TRBJ1-4; D unresolved. The V and J ends lost 2 bases and 3 bases respectively, with 22 bases between them. The CDR3 runs 19 residues. Germline lookup yields CDR1 LGHDT and CDR2 YNNKEL (reference sequence). Written as DNA, the CDR3 is TGTGCCAGCAGCCAACTCCCAGGATGGATTACCCGTCCTAATGAAAAACTGTTTTTT. It yields the protein CASSQLPGWITRPNEKLFF.

The chain employs TRBV6-5 and TRBJ1-6; TRBD1 might be the D (5 bases). The V end lost 6 bases, the J end lost 6 bases, and 12 bases lay between the germline ends. This CDR3 spans 14 amino acids. CDR1 is MNHEY and CDR2 is SVGAGI in the germline V gene. Here the CDR3 DNA reads TGTGCCAGCAGAAGGACAACTGGTAATTCACCCCTCCACTTT. It specifies CASRRTTGNSPLHF.

V usage is TRBV20-1 and J usage is TRBJ2-5, with TRBD1 identical over 8 bases. The CDR3 has 14 residues. V lost 3 bases, J lost 4 bases, and 7 bases stayed unmatched. Germline V lookup: CDR1 DFQATT, CDR2 SNEGSKA (reference sequence). CDR3 sequence reads: CSASNPGGGETQYF. CDR3 nucleotides: TGCAGTGCTAGTAATCCAGGGGGCGGAGAGACCCAGTACTTC.

V gene TRBV10-2 combines with J gene TRBJ1-2, with 8 nucleotides matching TRBD1. This CDR3 comprises 12 residues. Trimming took 6 bases from V and 8 from J; bases not matched to a gene: 5. Germline V lookup: CDR1 WSHSY, CDR2 SAAADI. The CDR3, as DNA: TGCGCCAGCAGCCAGGGGGCTGAAGGCTACACCTTC. Its translation: CASSQGAEGYTF.

This clone was recorded only once. This chain connects TRBV5-6 to TRBJ1-5; weak D call: TRBD1 (5 bases). CDR3 length equals 14 residues. Per the germline V gene, CDR1 is SGHDT and CDR2 is YYEEEE. Trimming removed 10 bases from V and 7 bases from J, with 21 bases in between. The CDR3 DNA reads TGTGCCCGCCGCATGGGGGGGGGAGGGCAGCCCCAGCATTTT. Amino acid sequence: CARRMGGGGQPQHF.

This clone has only one observation. The chain recombines TRBV7-9 with TRBJ2-2; 7 bases are a match to TRBD2. The CDR3 is 17 amino acids. Unmatched junction bases numbered 16, after V lost 11 bases and J lost 1 base. Germline CDR1 SEHNR, CDR2 FQNEAQ (reference sequence). CDR3 sequence reads: CAWQGRLADQNTGELFF. The CDR3 coding sequence is TGTGCCTGGCAAGGCCGGCTAGCGGACCAGAACACCGGGGAGCTGTTTTTT.

This sequence joins TRBV5-5 and TRBJ2-1, with TRBD1 matching over 11 bases. The CDR3 extends over 16 amino acids. V lost 0 bases and J lost 8; bases outside the gene matches: 7. Germline CDR1 SGHKS, CDR2 YYEKEE (reference sequence). CDR3 residues: CASSLALGQGAYEQFF. The CDR3 DNA follows: TGTGCCAGCAGCTTGGCCCTCGGACAGGGGGCATATGAGCAGTTCTTC.

The V gene is TRBV29-1, the J gene TRBJ2-7; 11 bases are shared with TRBD2. This CDR3 region has 14 residues. The V gene end was trimmed by 6 bases and the J gene end by 1 base; junction bases not matched to a gene: 5. Germline CDR1 reads SQVTM; CDR2 reads ANQGSEA. The CDR3 DNA reads as TGCAGCGTAGAGGGACTAGCGGATTCCTACGAGCAGTACTTC. It is translated as CSVEGLADSYEQYF.

The V call is TRBV6-1, the J call TRBJ1-6, with a possible D match to TRBD1 (6 bases). Trimming removed 1 base at V and 7 bases at J, with 11 bases between. CDR1 and CDR2 from the germline V gene are MNHNS and SASEGT. The length of the CDR3 is 15 residues. CDR3 amino acids: CASSEVRDINSPLHF. The CDR3 DNA reads as TGTGCCAGCAGTGAAGTTCGGGACATAAATTCACCCCTCCACTTT.

The chain is built from TRBV7-6 and TRBJ1-1, with TRBD1 identical over 8 bases. Germline values: CDR1 SGHVS, CDR2 FNYEAQ. There are 13 residues in the CDR3. V gave up 5 bases and J gave up 4 bases; unmatched junction bases: 3. The CDR3 nucleotides read TGTGCCAGCAGCGCTACAGGGGGCACTGAAGCTTTCTTT. Its protein product is CASSATGGTEAFF.

The chain recombines TRBV6-5 with TRBJ2-1; 7 nucleotides align to TRBD1. Germline lookup yields CDR1 MNHEY and CDR2 SVGAGI. The V segment lost 7 bases and the J segment 7 bases; nucleotides outside the gene matches: 13. This CDR3 is built from 15 residues. CDR3 in DNA: TGTGCCAGCAAATTCCCCGGGACAGCGGATAATGAGCAGTTCTTC. Residues: CASKFPGTADNEQFF.

V gene TRBV27 combines with J gene TRBJ2-6; D might be TRBD1 (5 bases). V was pared by 2 bases and J by 8 bases, with 10 bases between. Germline CDR1 and CDR2: MNHEY and SMNVEV (reference sequence). This CDR3 comprises 14 residues. The CDR3 spells CASSLTSGSNVLTF. CDR3 coding DNA: TGTGCCAGCAGTTTAACATCAGGGTCCAACGTCCTGACTTTC.

This clone was seen only a few times. The J gene is TRBJ1-1, the V gene TRBV9; TRBD1 aligns across 7 bases. V shed 3 bases, J shed 1 base, and the junction held 9 bases outside the gene matches. The CDR3 extends over 16 amino acids. Germline CDR1 reads SGDLS; CDR2 reads YYNGEE. DNA for the CDR3: TGTGCCAGCAGCGGATTTTTGGGACAGCAGAACACTGAAGCTTTCTTT. It translates to CASSGFLGQQNTEAFF.

This clone occurred once. The rearrangement joins TRBV24-1 to TRBJ2-5; 9 bases line up with TRBD2. This CDR3 is 16 amino acids long. V shed 1 base and J 1 base; nucleotides not matched to a gene: 3. Germline V gene lookup returns CDR1 KGHDR and CDR2 SFDVKD. CDR3 protein: CATSDFLSGGQETQYF. The CDR3 DNA reads as TGTGCCACCAGTGATTTTCTTAGCGGGGGCCAAGAGACCCAGTACTTC.

This clone was seen only once. This sequence joins TRBV3-1 (or the pseudogene TRBV3-2) and TRBJ2-3; possible D gene TRBD2, 6 bases. Germline V CDR1 and CDR2: LGHDT, YNNKEL (reference sequence). Trimming cost V 4 bases and J 3 bases, with 8 bases left between them. The length of the CDR3 is 13 residues. CDR3 residues: CASSRRETDTQYF. CDR3 sequence (DNA): TGTGCCAGCAGCCGGAGGGAAACAGATACGCAGTATTTT.

The chain employs TRBV24-1 and TRBJ2-5; 8 bases agree with TRBD2. The CDR3 length is 16 residues. With 4 bases clipped from V and 3 bases from J, the junction kept 9 bases outside the gene matches. The germline CDR1 and CDR2 sequences are KGHDR and SFDVKD. The CDR3 nucleotides read TGTGCCACCAGTGACCCTTCTCAAGCGGGGGAAGAGACCCAGTACTTC. This translates into CATSDPSQAGEETQYF.

This clone was observed once. The chain joins TRBV9 to TRBJ2-5, with 7 bases identical to TRBD2. From germline, CDR1 is SGDLS and CDR2 YYNGEE. Trimming took 4 bases from V and 5 from J; bases not matched to a gene: 17. The CDR3 runs 17 residues. The DNA for the CDR3 is TGTGCCAGCAGCAGCTACGGAGCGGGGCTGTTGGGGGAGACCCAGTACTTC. This translates into CASSSYGAGLLGETQYF.

The table lists this clone with a count of one. This chain links TRBV29-1 with TRBJ1-5; no definite D call. V was pared by 6 bases and J by 8 bases, with 14 bases between. Germline V gene lookup returns CDR1 SQVTM and CDR2 ANQGSEA. The CDR3 contains 12 residues. CDR3 sequence reads: CSVRSPGKPQHF. CDR3 nucleotide sequence: TGCAGCGTGAGGTCCCCCGGGAAGCCCCAGCATTTT.

The V gene is TRBV19, the J gene TRBJ2-1; TRBD2 matches 9 bases. The length of the CDR3 is 15 residues. V was clipped by 4 bases and J by 2 bases; unmatched bases: 3. Per the germline V gene, CDR1 is LNHDA and CDR2 is SQIVND (reference sequence). The CDR3 sequence: CASSSGGAAYNEQFF. The CDR3 DNA sequence: TGTGCCAGTAGTAGCGGGGGGGCCGCCTACAATGAGCAGTTCTTC.

V usage is TRBV3-1 (or the pseudogene TRBV3-2) and J usage is TRBJ2-1; D gene uncertain. The CDR3 covers 16 residues. Trimming took off 4 bases at V and 0 bases at J, with 13 bases between the two ends. Germline V lookup: CDR1 LGHDT, CDR2 YNNKEL (reference sequence). Here the CDR3 reads CASSPSRDSSYNEQFF. The CDR3 DNA reads as TGTGCCAGCAGCCCTTCGCGTGATAGCTCCTACAATGAGCAGTTCTTC.

This clone has a single count. The chain has TRBV18 and TRBJ2-1, with D hard to call. From germline, CDR1 is KGHSH and CDR2 LQKENI. The CDR3 runs 13 residues. Deletions cut 3 bases from V and 2 bases from J, with 5 bases between. The CDR3 is CASSPAAYNEQFF. The CDR3 DNA is TGTGCCAGCTCACCGGCTGCCTACAATGAGCAGTTCTTC.

The CDR3 nucleotides are TGTGCCATCAGTCACCCGGACAGGGTCGAAAGCGGGGAGCTGTTTTTT. Its protein is CAISHPDRVESGELFF. The rearrangement links TRBV10-3 to TRBJ2-2, with 8 positions matching TRBD1. The CDR3 totals 16 residues. Germline trimming cut 5 bases from V and 7 bases from J; bases unmatched to any gene: 12. Germline CDR1 and CDR2: ENHRY and SYGVKD.

The genes are TRBV7-9 and TRBJ1-5, with a tentative D call TRBD1 (5 bases). The CDR3 totals 14 residues. V was trimmed by 5 bases and J by 2 bases, leaving 10 bases between them. Germline-derived CDR1 and CDR2 are SEHNR and FQNEAQ (reference sequence). CDR3 sequence: CASSLETGNQPQHF. The CDR3 coding sequence is TGTGCCAGCAGCCTAGAGACAGGCAATCAGCCCCAGCATTTT.

Comment on this clone: The final CDR3 position lacks the conserved phenylalanine or tryptophan, pointing to a likely read error. No DNA is shown, since the ends of the CDR3 on it are uncertain; the CDR3 is the one TCRdb lists. The chain carries TRBV6-4 and TRBJ1-1. The CDR3 adds up to 9 amino acids, both ends counted. The germline V gene has CDR1 MRHNA and CDR2 SNTAGT. CDR3 sequence reads: CASTWSGAL.

This clone was picked up many times. The chain carries TRBV6-5 and TRBJ1-5; tentative D call: TRBD1 (5 bases). V lost 7 bases to trimming and J lost 4 bases, with 8 bases between them. Germline values: CDR1 MNHEY, CDR2 SVGAGI. The CDR3 length is 12 residues. The CDR3 region has the DNA TGTGCCAGCAAACGGGGGAATCAGCCCCAGCATTTT. Its protein is CASKRGNQPQHF.